This TCR beta chain was observed in a study of T cells in localized non-small cell lung cancer. Points from the study as a whole: There were a median roughly 62 of the top 100 tumor clones appearing in adjacent lung. Longer overall survival was associated with a higher density of T cells in the blood.

This CDR3 is 13 amino acids long. V lost 2 bases, J lost 2 bases, and 6 bases lay in between. Germline CDR1 is MNHEY and CDR2 is SVGAGI. Some clones are missing from TCRdb's copy, which holds only in-frame ones; the method was immunoSEQ multiplex PCR. The sample lists about 39,000 clones; roughly 83% were seen once. For this clone: The antigen remains unidentified.

This TCR derives from a woman aged 35-75 years with stage II squamous cell lung carcinoma. The sample here was PBMCs, taken before any cancer treatment. This chain connects TRBV6-5 to TRBJ1-1; D call uncertain. CDR3 sequence reads: CASSYRVNTEAFF. CDR3 coding DNA: TGTGCCAGCAGTTACAGGGTCAACACTGAAGCTTTCTTT.